The clone carrying this T cell receptor beta chain has just a few counts. Under the authors' procedure: Using reference gene primer amplification, nucleated cell counts were estimated. Sequencing was performed with immunoSEQ multiplex PCR; in TCRdb, only in-frame clones are kept and a portion is missing. V and J calls plus clone size are reproduced from that table; the DNA served to infer D and trimming. The sample has about 160,000 clones, about four fifths seen once. This entry belongs to a study of blood T cell repertoires in COVID-19. In the study overall: Material from acute and convalescent COVID-19 was sourced from the United States, Italy and Spain. Sources were T cells, B-cell-depleted T cells, or PBMCs; the material itself was cDNA or gDNA.

This TCR derives from a woman older than 75 with acute or convalescent COVID-19. Material for sequencing was peripheral blood.

This CDR3 reads CASSQTSGSRAYEQYF. CDR3 nucleotide sequence: TGTGCCAGCAGTCAAACTAGCGGGAGTAGAGCCTACGAGCAGTACTTC. The gene calls are TRBV28 and TRBJ2-7; TRBD2 aligns across 11 bases. J was trimmed by 2 bases and V by 5 bases; bases with no gene match: 8. Germline V lookup: CDR1 MDHEN, CDR2 SYDVKM. This CDR3 has 16 amino acids.